This TCR beta chain derives from a study of blood T cell repertoires in COVID-19. The CDR3 is made up of 13 amino acids. V was clipped by 3 bases and J by 2 bases, with 7 bases between them. Germline values: CDR1 LGHNA, CDR2 YNFKEQ. The assay was immunoSEQ multiplex PCR, and TCRdb's table has in-frame clones only and misses some. The sample records 70,000 to 100,000 clones, roughly 90% being singletons. Material: peripheral blood. The receptor comes from a man between 45 and 60 years old with COVID-19, enrolled during active disease. V gene TRBV4-2 combines with J gene TRBJ1-1; no clear D gene. The CDR3 reads CASSQPGNTEAFF. The CDR3 nucleotides read TGTGCCAGCAGCCAGCCTGGCAACACTGAAGCTTTCTTT.